Presented here are 6 T cell receptor beta chains from one specimen sequenced in a study of T cells in Graves' hyperthyroidism and ophthalmopathy. It was RNA transcripts that yielded the amplified TCR beta CDR3 regions. In the first-round RT-PCR of the TCR CDR3, the HTBI primer set was used. TCRdb itself ran the multiplex PCR reads through MiXCR, one entry per CDR3 protein. The sample records a few hundred thousand distinct CDR3 sequences, approximately 14% being singletons. Sequencing was carried out using blood. The source of these receptors is a young woman with Graves' hyperthyroidism that later progressed to Graves' ophthalmopathy.

This clonotype was counted between two and nine times. The J gene is TRBJ2-7, the V gene TRBV18; D uncertain. The V gene's germline CDR1 is KGHSH and CDR2 LQKENI. This CDR3 region has 12 residues. Trimming pared 0 bases from V and 6 bases from J, leaving 6 bases between. The CDR3 nucleotides read TGTGCCAGCTCACCACCGAGCCGCGAGCAGTACTTC. The encoded protein is CASSPPSREQYF.

This clonotype was counted a few times. The chain couples TRBV10-3 to TRBJ2-1; D remains unclear. Trimming cost V 10 bases and J 0 bases, with 10 bases left between them. The CDR3 loop spans 13 amino acids. The V gene's germline CDR1 is ENHRY and CDR2 SYGVKD. The CDR3 reads CATRTGSYNEQFF. The CDR3 DNA reads TGTGCCACCAGGACGGGCTCCTACAATGAGCAGTTCTTC.

This clonotype was counted only a few times. This rearrangement joins TRBV2 to TRBJ2-2; tentative D call: TRBD1 (5 bases). Looked up from germline, CDR1 is SNHLY and CDR2 is FYNNEI. The CDR3 extends over 15 amino acids. V was shortened by 1 base and J by 1 base, with 7 bases between the two germline ends. The CDR3 nucleotides are TGTGCCAGCAGTGAAGGGACAAAGAACACCGGGGAGCTGTTTTTT. Encoded protein: CASSEGTKNTGELFF.

This clonotype was observed many times. The chain recombines TRBV2 with TRBJ2-7; TRBD2 is a possible D gene (6 bases). In germline, CDR1 is SNHLY, CDR2 FYNNEI. CDR3 length equals 16 residues. Trimming cost V 3 bases and J 7 bases, with 22 bases left between them. The DNA for the CDR3 is TGTGCCAGCAGTGAGCGGGGCTATTCTTCCCCTTTGGAGCAGTACTTC. This gives the protein CASSERGYSSPLEQYF.

This clonotype has just a few counts. The V gene is TRBV20-1, the J gene TRBJ2-3; the match to TRBD2 covers 7 bases. This CDR3 spans 11 amino acids. CDR1 and CDR2 (germline): DFQATT, SNEGSKA (reference sequence). Trimming removed 5 bases from V and 5 bases from J; junction bases left unmatched: 1. This CDR3 reads CSALAGDTQYF. DNA of the CDR3: TGCAGTGCTTTAGCGGGAGATACGCAGTATTTT.

This clonotype was counted ten times or more. V and J are TRBV7-8 and TRBJ2-1; D is uncertain. V was shortened by 4 bases and J by 4 bases, with 8 bases between the two germline ends. This CDR3 spans 13 amino acids. Per germline, CDR1 SGHVS and CDR2 FQNEAQ. For the CDR3, the DNA is TGTGCCAGCAGCTATGGCGGATACAATGAGCAGTTCTTC. Translation: CASSYGGYNEQFF.